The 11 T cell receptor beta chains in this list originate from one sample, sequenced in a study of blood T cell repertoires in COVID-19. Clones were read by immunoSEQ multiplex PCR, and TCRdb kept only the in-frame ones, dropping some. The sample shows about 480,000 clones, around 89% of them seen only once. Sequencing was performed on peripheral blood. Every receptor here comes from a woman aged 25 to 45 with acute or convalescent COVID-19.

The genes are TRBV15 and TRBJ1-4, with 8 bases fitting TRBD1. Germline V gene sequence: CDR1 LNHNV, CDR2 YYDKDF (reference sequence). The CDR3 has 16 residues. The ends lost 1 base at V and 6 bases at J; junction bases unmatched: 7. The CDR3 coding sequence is TGTGCCACCAGCAGAGCTGGTACAGGGGGGGATGAAAAACTGTTTTTT. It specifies CATSRAGTGGDEKLFF.

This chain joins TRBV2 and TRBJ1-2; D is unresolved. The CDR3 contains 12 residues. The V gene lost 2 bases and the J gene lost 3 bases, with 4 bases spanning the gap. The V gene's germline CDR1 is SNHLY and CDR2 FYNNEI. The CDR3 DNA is TGTGCCAGCAGTGAATCGGACTATGGCTACACCTTC. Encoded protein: CASSESDYGYTF.

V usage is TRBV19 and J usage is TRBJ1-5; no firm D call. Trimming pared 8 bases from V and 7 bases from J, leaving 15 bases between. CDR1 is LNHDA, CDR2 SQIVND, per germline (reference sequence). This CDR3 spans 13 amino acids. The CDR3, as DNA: TGTGCCAGTTCAGGAACGAGCAGGCAGCCCCAGCATTTT. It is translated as CASSGTSRQPQHF.

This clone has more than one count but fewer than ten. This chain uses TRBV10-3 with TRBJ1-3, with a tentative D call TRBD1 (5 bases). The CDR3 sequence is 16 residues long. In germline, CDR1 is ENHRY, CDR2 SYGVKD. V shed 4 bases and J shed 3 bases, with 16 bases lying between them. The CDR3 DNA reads TGTGCCATCAGTGTGGGGACTGGTACACGTGGAAACACCATATATTTT. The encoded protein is CAISVGTGTRGNTIYF.

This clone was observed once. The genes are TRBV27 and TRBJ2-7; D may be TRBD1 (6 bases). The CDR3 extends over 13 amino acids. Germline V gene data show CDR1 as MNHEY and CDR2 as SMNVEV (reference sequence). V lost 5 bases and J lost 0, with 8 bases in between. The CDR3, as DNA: TGTGCCAGCAGTCACAGGGTCTCCTACGAGCAGTACTTC. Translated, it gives CASSHRVSYEQYF.

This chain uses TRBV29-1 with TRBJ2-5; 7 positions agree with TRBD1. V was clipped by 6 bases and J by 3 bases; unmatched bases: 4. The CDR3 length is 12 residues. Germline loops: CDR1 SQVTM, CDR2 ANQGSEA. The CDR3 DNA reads TGCAGCGTCGACAGGGAGAAAGAGACCCAGTACTTC. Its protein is CSVDREKETQYF. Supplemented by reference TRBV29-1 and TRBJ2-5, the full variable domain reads SAVISQKPSRDICQRGTSLTIQCQVDSQVTMMFWYRQQPGQSLTLIATANQGSEATYESGFVIDKFPISRPNLTFSTLTVSNMSPEDSSIYLCSVDREKETQYFGPGTRLLVL.

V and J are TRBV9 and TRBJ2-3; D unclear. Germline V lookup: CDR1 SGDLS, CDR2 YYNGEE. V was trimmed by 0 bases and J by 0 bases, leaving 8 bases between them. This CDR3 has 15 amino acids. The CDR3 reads CASSVAGLSTDTQYF. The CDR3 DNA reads TGTGCCAGCAGCGTAGCTGGCCTGAGCACAGATACGCAGTATTTT.

As DNA, the CDR3 is TGTGCCACCAGCAGGGGGGAGACTGAAGCTTTCTTT. The encoded protein is CATSRGETEAFF. The chain combines TRBV24-1 with TRBJ1-1, with TRBD1 matching over 7 bases. The CDR3 sequence is 12 residues long. V shed 7 bases, J shed 5 bases, and the junction held 3 bases outside the gene matches. CDR1 and CDR2 from the germline V gene are KGHDR and SFDVKD.

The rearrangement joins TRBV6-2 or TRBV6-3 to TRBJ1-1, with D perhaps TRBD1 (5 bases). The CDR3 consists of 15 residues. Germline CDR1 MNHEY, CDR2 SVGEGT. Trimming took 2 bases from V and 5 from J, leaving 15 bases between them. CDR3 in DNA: TGTGCCAGCAGTTACCGGGCAGGGTTGGGAACTGAAGCTTTCTTT. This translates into CASSYRAGLGTEAFF.

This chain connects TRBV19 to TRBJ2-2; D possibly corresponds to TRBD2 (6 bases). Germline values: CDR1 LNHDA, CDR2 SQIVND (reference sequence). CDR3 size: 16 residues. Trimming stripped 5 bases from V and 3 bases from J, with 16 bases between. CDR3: CASSPRAGPDTGELFF. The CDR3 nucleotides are TGTGCCAGTAGTCCCCGGGCGGGGCCCGACACCGGGGAGCTGTTTTTT. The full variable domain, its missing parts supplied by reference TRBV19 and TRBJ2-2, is DGGITQSPKYLFRKEGQNVTLSCEQNLNHDAMYWYRQDPGQGLRLIYYSQIVNDFQKGDIAEGYSVSREKKESFPLTVTSAQKNPTAFYLCASSPRAGPDTGELFFGEGSRLTVL.

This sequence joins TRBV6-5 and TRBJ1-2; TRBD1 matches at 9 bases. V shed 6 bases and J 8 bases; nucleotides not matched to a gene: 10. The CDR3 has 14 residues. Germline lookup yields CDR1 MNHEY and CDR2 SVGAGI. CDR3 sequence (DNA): TGTGCCAGCAGCCGGACAGGGGCCGTTCGGGGCTACACCTTC. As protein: CASSRTGAVRGYTF.